The source of this TCR beta chain is a study of cytomegalovirus exposure and HLA in healthy donors listed by TCRdb under 2017. Context from the whole study: In an earlier analysis of 450 to 750 of the donors, 250 to 350 Gb of sequence data and 117 million unique TCR beta sequences from 180 million or so T cells were reported. Around 300 gigabases of sequencing data and approximately 84 million unique TCR sequences were included in an early release covering about 700 HLA-typed donors. The genetic ancestry cluster associated with self-reported Caucasian donors included roughly four fifths of the roughly 400 genotyped donors. The aim of the study was to test whether cataloging public T cell receptors could identify signatures of past pathogen exposure. Using immunosequencing, the study profiled T cell repertoires from approximately 700 subjects and related those repertoires to cytomegalovirus serostatus. A separate validation cohort of about 110 different subjects was used in addition to the roughly 700-subject first cohort. The study combined high-throughput TCR immunosequencing, statistical association of individual TCRs with disease status, and machine learning to predict cytomegalovirus infection status. In a later analysis, previously published TCR beta repertoires from 550 to 700 donors were re-analyzed and high-resolution HLA genotyping was added so that TCR occurrence patterns could be studied. Rather than drawing on any new phenotypic data, the later analysis identified candidate immune exposures from TCR beta sequences and the way those sequences occurred across donors. An earlier analysis of 587 of the donors applied high-throughput TCR beta sequencing to assess whether each TCR beta V gene segment acted as functional or pseudogenic. Donor age, sex, ethnicity and CMV serostatus were compiled alongside the repertoire data. A later genetic analysis took genome-wide SNP genotypes for about three fifths of the roughly 700 donors and used that subset as a discovery cohort. All discovery cohort repertoires had been generated using a single sequencing platform. Both class I and class II loci were covered by HLA typing, at four-digit resolution. Typing coverage varied by locus: roughly 629-640 donors for A, B, C, DRB1 and DQB1; 522 for DQA1; 606 for DPA1; 400 to 480 for DPB1. About five DR-DQ haplotypes were treated as single units for association and clustering because of strong linkage in the cohort. On average, around 200,000 unique TCR beta nucleotide sequences were sequenced per donor among a few hundred genotyped donors of the cohort, with around 19% of those sequences being non-productive. The investigation overall reported the following: Three of the identified cytomegalovirus-associated TCR beta chains were confirmed in vitro to be specific for cytomegalovirus antigens. Some IMGT-functional V segments, including TRBV6-2 and TRBV6-3, could not be told apart with the 87-base-pair reads, so those segments were excluded. Approximately 18 rarely observed V segments, including chromosome 9 orphons, were excluded from the earlier analysis of about 500 of the donors because counts were too low. In the study, roughly 160 TCR beta chains were listed as associated with cytomegalovirus. In a later analysis, TCR association rates were found to vary across HLA loci, with the most associated TCRs seen for DRB1 alleles and the fewest for HLA-C alleles. The authors suggested that the approach could potentially be generalized to other disease states and immunological phenotypes. A further reported finding was that TCR beta sequences accurately predicted the HLA-A and HLA-B alleles for most subjects in the first cohort. Compared with equally common non-associated chains, HLA-associated TCR beta chains in a later analysis were more clonally expanded and had lower generation probabilities. Correlated functional status among segregating V segments might reflect linkage disequilibrium, but an unknown experimental factor could not be ruled out. This cohort had only TCR beta chains sequenced, and the lack of alpha or paired-chain data limited which features could be detected. V-gene and J-gene trimming of TCR beta chains was associated with a missense DCLRE1C variant in a later genetic analysis, and the association was replicated in an independent cohort. According to a later genetic analysis, donors in an Asian-associated ancestry cluster had fewer N-insertions in productive TCRs than the approximately 650-donor mean. In an earlier analysis of a few hundred of the donors, most TCR beta V segments were observed in productive rearrangements about 90% or about 30% of the time, broadly matching IMGT annotations. When HLA alleles, especially DR and DQ, strongly co-occurred, attributing TCR associations to individual alleles was difficult. Because HLA typing was missing for some donors at each locus, association tests included only the typed subset. Specific HLA alleles were associated with some 15,000 TCR beta sequences at a false discovery rate of 0.05 in a later analysis. Across donors, most TCR sequences were observed very rarely, whereas some public TCRs were present in many individuals. The sequencing pipeline was judged likely to have produced a cluster of highly shared sequence variants as a technical artifact. In a later analysis, several top co-occurrence clusters were reported to appear linked to parvovirus B19, influenza, CMV and Epstein-Barr virus. Sequencing depth was assumed to be roughly uniform across donors in the presence/absence analyses, though that assumption may not hold. The classifier was reported to diagnose cytomegalovirus status with high specificity and sensitivity in both the original cohort and the validation cohort. Immune exposure information for the cohort was limited to CMV serostatus. Most CMV-associated TCR beta chains appeared to be HLA-restricted in a later analysis, and the HLA associations seemed to be driven largely by CMV exposure.

V is cut back by 5 bases and J by 4 bases, with 2 bases in the junction unmatched. From the cysteine up to the phenylalanine, the CDR3 has a length of 13 residues. The only DNA kept is the CDR3, 39 bases in frame from the first base. CDR1 and CDR2 were assigned from the germline V gene (reference sequence) as LNHDA and SQIVND. Library preparation was by the immunoSEQ multiplex PCR assay. A mixture of 60 forward primers for TCR Vbeta segments and 13 reverse primers for TCR Jbeta segments was used in the multiplex PCR. The CDR3 region of rearranged TCR beta genes was amplified from genomic DNA with a multiplex PCR assay. On the Illumina HiSeq System, the amplified TCR beta libraries were sequenced as 87-base-pair reads. Processing in the source paper ran as follows. A later analysis counted about 80 million unique TCR beta chains across the 690 or so repertoires, and approximately 11 million of these chains were shared by at least two donors. A nearest-neighbor algorithm error-corrected the raw reads and collapsed the reads into unique sequences, merging closely related sequences to remove PCR and sequencing errors. CDR3 sequences were aligned to IMGT reference sequences to assign V, D and J gene segments. For a sequence to be retained, a match of at least six nucleotides to both a V gene segment and a J gene segment was required. A rearrangement counted as productive if the CDR3 had no stop codons and remained in frame with V and J, and every other rearrangement counted as non-productive. Following IMGT convention, CDR3 was defined as the stretch from the second conserved V-encoded cysteine up to the conserved J-encoded phenylalanine. Sequences without an unambiguous match to a single V gene segment were excluded from the earlier analysis of over 500 of the donors. An earlier analysis of some 610 of the donors called V segments functional above 56.7% productive rearrangements and segregating when the between-donor standard deviation exceeded 5%. A statistical classification framework was built for diagnosing cytomegalovirus status from the catalog of TCR beta chain sequences. In a later analysis, TCR nucleotide sequences were compared against IMGT/GENE-DB human TR gene sequences so that V and J genes could be assigned. The TCRdist pipeline was used in a later analysis to assign CDR3 sequences and most-parsimonious VDJ recombination scenarios. A later analysis defined each TCR beta chain by its CDR3 amino acid sequence plus V-gene family, and excluded reads lacking a unique V-gene family. In a later analysis, 450 to 600 highly shared, low-generation-probability nucleotide sequences were removed to address suspected cross-contamination and a sequencing artifact. For each public chain, a later analysis derived a clonal expansion index from normalized ranks of inferred template counts within each repertoire. Generation probabilities in a later analysis came from a VDJ recombination model fitted to out-of-frame rearrangements, and those results were checked against IGoR. In a later analysis, TCR-TCR, TCR-HLA and TCR-CMV co-occurrence was scored with hypergeometric tests, and a repertoire-size bias correction was applied to TCR pairs. In a later analysis, false discovery rates were estimated by permuting HLA or CMV assignments 20 times. In a later analysis, co-occurring TCRs were grouped using DBSCAN, and TCRdist sequence similarity was added for clustering within HLA-allele-positive subsets. Co-occurrence clustering excluded repertoires with fewer than 30,000 or more than 120,000 public chains, plus five with anomalous nucleotide sharing. Imported from immuneACCESS, the table was reduced by TCRdb to in-frame sequences with V and J called. These copies leave out some clones; in studies compared against another copy, an unresolved V gene accounts for under half, and the cause of the remainder is not known. That table gives V, J and clone size, and the DNA gave D and trimming. The sample records 120,000 or so clones, approximately 81% of which are singletons. 2% to 2.5% of the sample is taken by the ten largest.

The cohort was made up of 666 healthy bone marrow donors. At the time of sampling, all cohort members were nominally healthy, though unrecorded immune exposures were likely present. The donor tested CMV seronegative, placing the donor among the roughly 400 seronegative members of the cohort. A peripheral blood sample was collected from each donor, and TCR beta sequencing was performed on peripheral blood mononuclear cells. The Qiagen DNeasy Blood Extraction Kit was used to extract genomic DNA from the blood cell samples. With respect to this clone: Its recognized antigen is unknown. No base quality values were provided; no much bigger clone lies one nucleotide off.

The TCR comes from a woman aged 40 to 50 in good health and CMV-seronegative. This receptor chain uses TRBV19 and TRBJ1-5, with 7 middle bases fitting TRBD1. The sequencing input was PBMCs. CDR3 sequence: CASSLDRNQPQHF. In nucleotide form, the sequence is TGTGCCAGTAGTTTGGACAGGAATCAGCCCCAGCATTTT.